This TCR beta chain stems from a study of cytomegalovirus exposure and HLA in healthy donors. The table came from immunoSEQ multiplex PCR; TCRdb's copy has only in-frame clones and leaves some out. The sample shows 200,000 to 250,000 clones, about 90% of them seen only once. V was clipped by 5 bases and J by 6 bases, with 11 bases between them. Germline-derived CDR1 and CDR2 are MNHEY and SMNVEV (reference sequence). The length of the CDR3 is 12 residues. The chain combines TRBV27 with TRBJ2-7; D uncertain. The sequencing input was PBMCs. The clonotype was recovered from a woman aged 18-29 years in good health and CMV-seronegative. CDR3 amino acids: CASSNSRPEQYF. DNA of the CDR3: TGTGCCAGCAGTAACTCTAGGCCCGAGCAGTACTTC.